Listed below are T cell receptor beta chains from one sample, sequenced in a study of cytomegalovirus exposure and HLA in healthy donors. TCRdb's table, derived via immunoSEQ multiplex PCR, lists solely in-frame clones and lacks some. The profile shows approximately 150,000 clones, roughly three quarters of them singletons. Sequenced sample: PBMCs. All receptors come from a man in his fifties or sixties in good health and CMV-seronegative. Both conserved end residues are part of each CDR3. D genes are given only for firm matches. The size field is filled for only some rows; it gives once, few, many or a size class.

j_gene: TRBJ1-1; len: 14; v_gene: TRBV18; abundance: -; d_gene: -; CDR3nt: TGTGCCAGCTCACCTAGCACCGAGAACACTGAAGCTTTCTTT; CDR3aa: CASSPSTENTEAFF
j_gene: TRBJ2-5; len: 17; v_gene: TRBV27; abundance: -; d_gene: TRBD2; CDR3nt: TGTGCCAGTTCCCGGACTAGCGGGGCCCCGTTCCAAGAGACCCAGTACTTC; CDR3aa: CASSRTSGAPFQETQYF
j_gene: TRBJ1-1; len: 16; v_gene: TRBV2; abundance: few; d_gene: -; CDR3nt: TGTGCCAGCGGGGGGGTTGGTGCGTTCATGAACACTGAAGCTTTCTTT; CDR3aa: CASGGVGAFMNTEAFF
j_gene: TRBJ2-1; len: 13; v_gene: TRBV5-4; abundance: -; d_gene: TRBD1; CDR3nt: TGTGCCAGCAGCTACCGGGACAGCAATGAGCAGTTCTTC; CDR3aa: CASSYRDSNEQFF
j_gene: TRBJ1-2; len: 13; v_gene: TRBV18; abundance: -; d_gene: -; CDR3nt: TGTGCCAGCTCACCGGCGAGGGTGGGCGGCTACACCTTC; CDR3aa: CASSPARVGGYTF
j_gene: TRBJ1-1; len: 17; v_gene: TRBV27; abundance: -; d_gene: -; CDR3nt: TGTGCCAGCAGGAATAGAAATACCATTGGAGGAGAGGCTGAAGCTTTCTTT; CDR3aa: CASRNRNTIGGEAEAFF
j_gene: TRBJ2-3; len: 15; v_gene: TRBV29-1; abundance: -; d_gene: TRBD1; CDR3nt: TGCAGCGTTTGGCCCGAGGGGGCAAAGAGAGATACGCAGTATTTT; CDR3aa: CSVWPEGAKRDTQYF
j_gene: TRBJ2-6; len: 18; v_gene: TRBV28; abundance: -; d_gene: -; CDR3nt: TGTGCCAGCAGAAATACCGGGACACATGTTCGCGGGGCCAACGTCCTGACTTTC; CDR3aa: CASRNTGTHVRGANVLTF
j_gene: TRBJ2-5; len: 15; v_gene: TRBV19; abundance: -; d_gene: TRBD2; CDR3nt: TGTGCCAGTAGTTATGCTAGCGGGACGGGAGAGACCCAGTACTTC; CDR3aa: CASSYASGTGETQYF
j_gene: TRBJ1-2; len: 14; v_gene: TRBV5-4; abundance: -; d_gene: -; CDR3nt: TGTGCCAGCAGCTCGGGTCCGGGAGGCGATGGCTACACCTTC; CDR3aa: CASSSGPGGDGYTF
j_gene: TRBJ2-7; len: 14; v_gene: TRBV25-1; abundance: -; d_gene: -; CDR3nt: TGTGCCAGCGGGGGCGGGAGTATTTCCTACGAGCAGTACTTC; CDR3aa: CASGGGSISYEQYF
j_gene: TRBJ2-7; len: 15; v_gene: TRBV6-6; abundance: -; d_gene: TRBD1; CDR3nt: TGTGCCAGCAGTTTGCCGGGACAGGGGGCTTACGAGCAGTACTTC; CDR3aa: CASSLPGQGAYEQYF
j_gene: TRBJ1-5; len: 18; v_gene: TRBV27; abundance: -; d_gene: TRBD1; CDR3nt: TGTGCCAGCAGTCGCGCCGGGACAGGGGGTCTATTAAATCAGCCCCAGCATTTT; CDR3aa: CASSRAGTGGLLNQPQHF
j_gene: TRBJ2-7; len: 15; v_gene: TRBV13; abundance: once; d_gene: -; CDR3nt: TGTGCCAGCAGCCCCCCCGGGGAGATAGGGTACGAGCAGTACTTC; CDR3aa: CASSPPGEIGYEQYF
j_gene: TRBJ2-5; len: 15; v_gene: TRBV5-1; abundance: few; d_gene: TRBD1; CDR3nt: TGCGCCAGCAGCTCCGGGACAGATTACCAAGAGACCCAGTACTTC; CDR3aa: CASSSGTDYQETQYF
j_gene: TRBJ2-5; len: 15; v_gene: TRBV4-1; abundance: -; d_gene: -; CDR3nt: TGCGCCAGCAGCCAAGATAGCACAGGAAGAGAGACCCAGTACTTC; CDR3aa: CASSQDSTGRETQYF
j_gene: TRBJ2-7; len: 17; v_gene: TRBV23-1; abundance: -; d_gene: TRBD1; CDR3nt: TGCGCCAGCAGTCAATCGAGGGGAGGGACAGGGTCTTACGAGCAGTACTTC; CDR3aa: CASSQSRGGTGSYEQYF
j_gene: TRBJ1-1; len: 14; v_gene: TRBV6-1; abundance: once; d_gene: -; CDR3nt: TGTGCCAGCAGGGCGGGGACCCTGAACACTGAAGCTTTCTTT; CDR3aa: CASRAGTLNTEAFF
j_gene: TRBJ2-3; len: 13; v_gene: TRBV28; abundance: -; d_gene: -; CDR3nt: TGTGCCACCTCTGGGCCCAGCACAGATACGCAGTATTTT; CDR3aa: CATSGPSTDTQYF
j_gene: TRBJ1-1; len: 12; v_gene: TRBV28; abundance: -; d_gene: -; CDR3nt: TGTGCCAGCAGTTCAATGAACACTGAAGCTTTCTTT; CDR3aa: CASSSMNTEAFF
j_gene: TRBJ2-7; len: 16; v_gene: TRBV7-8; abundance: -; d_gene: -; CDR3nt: TGTGCCAGCAGCTTCCCCAGGAGCGGATATTCCTACGAGCAGTACTTC; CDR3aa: CASSFPRSGYSYEQYF
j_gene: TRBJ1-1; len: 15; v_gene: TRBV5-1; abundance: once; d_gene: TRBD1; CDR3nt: TGCGCCAGCAGCTCAGTCCCGGGACAGGGTTCGGAGGCTTTCTTT; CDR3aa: CASSSVPGQGSEAFF
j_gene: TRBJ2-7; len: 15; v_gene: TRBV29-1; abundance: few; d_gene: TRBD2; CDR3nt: TGCAGCGTTGAAGAGACTAGCGGGAAGTATTACGAGCAGTACTTC; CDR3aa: CSVEETSGKYYEQYF
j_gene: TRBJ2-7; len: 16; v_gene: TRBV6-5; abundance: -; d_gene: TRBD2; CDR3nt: TGTGCCAGCAGTTACGCCGGGACTAGCGGAATCTTTCCTCAGTACTTC; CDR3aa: CASSYAGTSGIFPQYF
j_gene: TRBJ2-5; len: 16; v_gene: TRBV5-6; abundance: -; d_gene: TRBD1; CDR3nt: TGTGCCAGCAGCTTCACTCCGGGACAGGGGGCGAGAGAGCAGTACTTC; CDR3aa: CASSFTPGQGAREQYF
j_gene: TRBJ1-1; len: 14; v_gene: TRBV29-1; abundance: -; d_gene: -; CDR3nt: TGCAGCGTTTCAACAGGGAAGAGGCACACTGAAGCTTTCTTT; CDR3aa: CSVSTGKRHTEAFF
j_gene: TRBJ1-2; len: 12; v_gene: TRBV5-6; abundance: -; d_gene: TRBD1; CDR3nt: TGTGCCAGCAGCTGGCAGGGGGTTGGCTACACCTTC; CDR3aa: CASSWQGVGYTF
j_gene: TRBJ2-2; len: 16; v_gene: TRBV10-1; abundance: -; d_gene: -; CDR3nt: TGCGCCAGCAGTGAGTCGGGGGGGCCCTACACCGGGGAGCTGTTTTTT; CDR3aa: CASSESGGPYTGELFF
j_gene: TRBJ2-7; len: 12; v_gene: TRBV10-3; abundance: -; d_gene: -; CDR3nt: TGTGCCATCAGTGACAGCTCCTACGAGCAGTACTTC; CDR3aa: CAISDSSYEQYF
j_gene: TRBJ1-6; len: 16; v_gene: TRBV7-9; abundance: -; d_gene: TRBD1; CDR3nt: TGTGCCAGCACCCTACGACAGGGGGCCGATAATTCACCCCTCCACTTT; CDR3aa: CASTLRQGADNSPLHF
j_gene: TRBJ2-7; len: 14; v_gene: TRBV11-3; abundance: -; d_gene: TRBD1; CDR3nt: TGTGCCAGCAGCTCTACAGGGGTCTCCTACGAGCAGTACTTC; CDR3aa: CASSSTGVSYEQYF
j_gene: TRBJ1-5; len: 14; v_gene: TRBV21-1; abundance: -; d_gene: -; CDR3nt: TGTGCCAGCGGGGGTACGGAGGGGTACCAGCCCCAGCATTTT; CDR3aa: CASGGTEGYQPQHF
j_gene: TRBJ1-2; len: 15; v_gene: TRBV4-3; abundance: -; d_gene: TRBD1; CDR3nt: TGCGCCAGCAGCCATTCTGTAAGGGGGCGATATGGCTACACCTTC; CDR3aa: CASSHSVRGRYGYTF
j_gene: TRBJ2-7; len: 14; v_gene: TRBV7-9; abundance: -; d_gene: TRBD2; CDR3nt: TGTGCCAGCAGCTTTCGCGGGAGCTCCTACGAGCAGTACTTC; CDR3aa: CASSFRGSSYEQYF
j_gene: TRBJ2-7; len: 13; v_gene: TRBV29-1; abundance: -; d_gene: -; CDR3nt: TGCAGCGTGGGGCCCAGTTTCCCCTACGAGCAGTACTTC; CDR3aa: CSVGPSFPYEQYF
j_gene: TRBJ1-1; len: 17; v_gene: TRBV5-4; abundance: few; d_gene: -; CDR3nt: TGTGCCAGCACCCATGGGGCAGTGGGGTTGCGGAACACTGAAGCTTTCTTT; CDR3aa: CASTHGAVGLRNTEAFF
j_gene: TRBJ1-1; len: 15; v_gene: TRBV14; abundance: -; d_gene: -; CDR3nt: TGTGCCAGCAGCCGCCGGACACCCGCGAACACTGAAGCTTTCTTT; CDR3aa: CASSRRTPANTEAFF
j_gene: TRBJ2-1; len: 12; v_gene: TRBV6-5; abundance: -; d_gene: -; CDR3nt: TGTGCCAGCAGAGCCCCGGGACTGGGGGAGTTCTTC; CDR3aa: CASRAPGLGEFF
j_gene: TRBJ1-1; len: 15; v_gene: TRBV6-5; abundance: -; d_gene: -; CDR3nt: TGTGCCAGCAGTTACGGTCAGGGCACGAACACTGAAGCTTTCTTT; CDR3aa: CASSYGQGTNTEAFF
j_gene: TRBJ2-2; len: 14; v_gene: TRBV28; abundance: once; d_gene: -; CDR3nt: TGTGCCAGCAGTTTAAGAGGGTCCACCGGGGAGCTGTTTTTT; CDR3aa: CASSLRGSTGELFF
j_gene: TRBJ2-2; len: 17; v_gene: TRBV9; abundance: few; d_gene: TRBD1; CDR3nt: TGTGCCAGCAGCGTAGGGGGACAGTCCTCGAACACCGGGGAGCTGTTTTTT; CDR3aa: CASSVGGQSSNTGELFF
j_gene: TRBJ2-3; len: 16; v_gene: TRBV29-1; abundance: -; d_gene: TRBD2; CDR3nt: TGCAGCGTTGAAGGGGCTAGCGGGAGGGCCTTAGATACGCAGTATTTT; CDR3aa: CSVEGASGRALDTQYF
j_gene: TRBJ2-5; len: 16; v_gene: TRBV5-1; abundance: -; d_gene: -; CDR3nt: TGCGCCAGCAGCCCCACTAGGGGGAGCGCCCAAGAGACCCAGTACTTC; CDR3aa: CASSPTRGSAQETQYF